The clone carrying this T cell receptor beta chain came up a few times. CDR1 is SNHLY, CDR2 FYNNEI, per germline. The CDR3 has 14 amino acids. The V gene lost 4 bases and the J gene lost 1 base, with 10 bases spanning the gap. This entry comes from a study of T cell repertoires in cytomegalovirus infection. One entry per CDR3 protein, called by TCRdb with MiXCR from the reads. The table lists about 530,000 distinct CDR3 sequences, around a quarter of them singletons. The TCR sequence derives from a human donor in good health (CMV status not recorded). Some clones in this sample may be carry-over from other donors' samples. Sequenced: PBMCs. The chain couples TRBV2 to TRBJ2-5, with D possibly matching TRBD2 (5 bases). CDR3 residues: CASSGGAGQETQYF. In DNA form, the CDR3 reads TGTGCCAGCAGTGGGGGTGCGGGCCAAGAGACCCAGTACTTC.